A selection of T cell receptor beta chains follows, all from one sample in a study of spatial heterogeneity in lung cancer. TCRdb redid the calling of the 5' RACE reads with MiXCR, one entry per CDR3 protein. The table lists approximately 21,000 distinct CDR3 sequences, approximately 4.3% of them singletons. The source was lung tumor tissue, collected at surgery. Receptor source: a male donor with early-stage non-small cell lung cancer. The CDR3 runs from the conserved cysteine through the conserved F or W. Each record gives: CDR3 DNA, CDR3 protein, J gene, V gene, D gene, clone size. The D gene is left open where the match is weak. Rows give clone size only sometimes, using once, few, many, or a class for an expanded clone.

DNA: TGTGCCACCAGTGCCCGGAGGGGGAAAGAGACCCAGTACTTC
CDR3: CATSARRGKETQYF
J: TRBJ2-5
V: TRBV24-1
D: .
size: .

DNA: TGCAGCGTTGTCGGGACAGGGGGGACTTACGAGCAGTACTTC
CDR3: CSVVGTGGTYEQYF
J: TRBJ2-7
V: TRBV29-1
D: TRBD1
size: .

DNA: TGTGCCAGCGCGAGGGGAGGGGCTGAAGCTTTCTTT
CDR3: CASARGGAEAFF
J: TRBJ1-1
V: TRBV6-1
D: .
size: few

DNA: TGCGCCAGCAGCCCGGTGACTGGACCCCTAAACTACGAGCAGTACTTC
CDR3: CASSPVTGPLNYEQYF
J: TRBJ2-7
V: TRBV5-1
D: .
size: many

DNA: TGTGCCAGCAGCCGAGACAGCTATAATGAAAAACTGTTTTTT
CDR3: CASSRDSYNEKLFF
J: TRBJ1-4
V: TRBV7-9
D: .
size: .

DNA: TGTGCCAGCAGCTTTCAGGGCGTGGAGGGAAAACTGTTTTTT
CDR3: CASSFQGVEGKLFF
J: TRBJ1-4
V: TRBV7-2
D: .
size: many

DNA: TGCAGTGCTAGAGCCCCCCGGGGCTCCTACGAGCAGTACTTC
CDR3: CSARAPRGSYEQYF
J: TRBJ2-7
V: TRBV20-1
D: .
size: .

DNA: TGTGCCAGCAGCCTCGCCGGGACAGACCGCGGGGGTGAGCAGTTCTTC
CDR3: CASSLAGTDRGGEQFF
J: TRBJ2-1
V: TRBV7-2
D: .
size: many

DNA: TGTGCCAGCAGCCCCAGGGGGTTGAGCTCCTACGAGCAGTACTTC
CDR3: CASSPRGLSSYEQYF
J: TRBJ2-7
V: TRBV28
D: TRBD1
size: many

DNA: TGTGCCAGCGGCACGGGGGCCACCACAGATACGCAGTATTTT
CDR3: CASGTGATTDTQYF
J: TRBJ2-3
V: TRBV6-4
D: .
size: many

DNA: TGTGCCAGCAGTCCCTCCTACAATGAGCAGTTCTTC
CDR3: CASSPSYNEQFF
J: TRBJ2-1
V: TRBV2
D: .
size: medium-sized

DNA: TGCGCCAGCAGCCCGCGGGACAGGGGGAACTATGGCTACACCTTC
CDR3: CASSPRDRGNYGYTF
J: TRBJ1-2
V: TRBV5-1
D: TRBD1
size: many

DNA: TGTGCCAGAAGCTGTACACCGGAGGCCTACGAGCAGTACTTC
CDR3: CARSCTPEAYEQYF
J: TRBJ2-7
V: TRBV5-3
D: .
size: few

DNA: TGTGCCAGCAGCCCACAACAGGCAGATACGCAGTATTTT
CDR3: CASSPQQADTQYF
J: TRBJ2-3
V: TRBV7-3
D: .
size: many

DNA: TGTGCCAGCAGCTTAGGGGGACAGGGTATGGTCGAGCAGTACTTC
CDR3: CASSLGGQGMVEQYF
J: TRBJ2-7
V: TRBV13
D: TRBD1
size: few

DNA: TGTGCCAGCTCACCGGGACTCTCCTACAATGAGCAGTTCTTC
CDR3: CASSPGLSYNEQFF
J: TRBJ2-1
V: TRBV18
D: .
size: .

DNA: TGTGCCAGCAGCTTAACTAGCGGGAGTCCCCCCTACGAGCAGTACTTC
CDR3: CASSLTSGSPPYEQYF
J: TRBJ2-7
V: TRBV7-3
D: TRBD2
size: many

DNA: TGCGCCAGCAGCTCGTGGGGGGTCCCGGGACAGGGATTGGGCACTGAAGCTTTCTTT
CDR3: CASSSWGVPGQGLGTEAFF
J: TRBJ1-1
V: TRBV5-1
D: TRBD1
size: medium-sized

DNA: TGTGCCAGCAGTCGGACAGGCTACACCTTC
CDR3: CASSRTGYTF
J: TRBJ1-2
V: TRBV28
D: .
size: many

DNA: TGTGCCAGCAGCTTACTAGCGGGATTACCGGGGGAGCTGTTTTTT
CDR3: CASSLLAGLPGELFF
J: TRBJ2-2
V: TRBV7-2
D: TRBD2
size: many

DNA: TGTGCCAGCAGTTCGGATTATGGTACGCAGTATTTT
CDR3: CASSSDYGTQYF
J: TRBJ2-3
V: TRBV7-3
D: .
size: few

DNA: TGTGCCAGCAGCTTAGAAGGGACAGGGTCTTCCGGGGAGCTGTTTTTT
CDR3: CASSLEGTGSSGELFF
J: TRBJ2-2
V: TRBV7-4
D: TRBD1
size: few

DNA: TGTGCCAGCAGTGACAAGGGACTAGCGGGAGGCCCCTCCTACGAGCAGTACTTC
CDR3: CASSDKGLAGGPSYEQYF
J: TRBJ2-7
V: TRBV6-1
D: TRBD2
size: many

DNA: TGTGCCAGTAGTATGTCTCGGGACAGCTCCGAAAAACTGTTTTTT
CDR3: CASSMSRDSSEKLFF
J: TRBJ1-4
V: TRBV19
D: TRBD1
size: many

DNA: TGCAGCTCTCTCGGGACTAGCGGGGGCAATGAGCAGTTCTTC
CDR3: CSSLGTSGGNEQFF
J: TRBJ2-1
V: TRBV29-1
D: TRBD2
size: medium-sized

DNA: TGTGCCAGCAGCTCCCCCTCCCGGGCTGATACGCAGTATTTT
CDR3: CASSSPSRADTQYF
J: TRBJ2-3
V: TRBV11-2
D: .
size: many

DNA: TGTGCCAGTCGGTCGGGACAGGCCGGGACCCAGTACTTC
CDR3: CASRSGQAGTQYF
J: TRBJ2-5
V: TRBV6-5
D: TRBD1
size: many

DNA: TGTGCCAGCAGCCAAGGGGAGCGGCAGTATTTT
CDR3: CASSQGERQYF
J: TRBJ2-3
V: TRBV14
D: .
size: many

DNA: TGCGCCAGCAGCTTGCAGGGCGGGGCCGGTACAGATACGCAGTATTTT
CDR3: CASSLQGGAGTDTQYF
J: TRBJ2-3
V: TRBV5-1
D: .
size: many

DNA: TGTGCCAGCAGCTTCCTGCAGGGGGCAGCCCACAATGAGCAGTTCTTC
CDR3: CASSFLQGAAHNEQFF
J: TRBJ2-1
V: TRBV5-4
D: TRBD1
size: many

DNA: TGCGCCAGCAGCCCGGGACAGGCTAACACCGGGGAGCTGTTTTTT
CDR3: CASSPGQANTGELFF
J: TRBJ2-2
V: TRBV5-1
D: TRBD1
size: many

DNA: TGTGCCAGCAGTCCTAACCGGGCAGGGCTGACCTACGAGCAGTACTTC
CDR3: CASSPNRAGLTYEQYF
J: TRBJ2-7
V: TRBV7-2
D: .
size: many

DNA: TGTGCCAGCGGCGGGACAGCATATGAGCCCCAGCATTTT
CDR3: CASGGTAYEPQHF
J: TRBJ1-5
V: TRBV27
D: TRBD1
size: medium-sized

DNA: TGTGCCAGCAGCCCCTCAAGCTCCTACAATGAGCAGTTCTTC
CDR3: CASSPSSSYNEQFF
J: TRBJ2-1
V: TRBV7-2
D: .
size: medium-sized

DNA: TGTGCCAGCAGGTACACCGGGACTAGCGCCTACGAGCAGTACTTC
CDR3: CASRYTGTSAYEQYF
J: TRBJ2-7
V: TRBV6-2/TRBV6-3
D: TRBD2
size: many

DNA: TGTGCCACCAGTGGACTAGCGGGGCTGGAGCAGTTCTTC
CDR3: CATSGLAGLEQFF
J: TRBJ2-1
V: TRBV24-1
D: TRBD2
size: many

DNA: TGTGCCAGCAGTGAAGCCCGACAGATTAGCAATCAGCCCCAGCATTTT
CDR3: CASSEARQISNQPQHF
J: TRBJ1-5
V: TRBV6-1
D: .
size: many

DNA: TGCAGCGGGACACGGGGCTGGGAGCAGTACTTC
CDR3: CSGTRGWEQYF
J: TRBJ2-7
V: TRBV29-1
D: .
size: many

DNA: TGTGCCACCAGTGACTCGGGACAGGGGGATGCCAAAAACATTCAGTACTTC
CDR3: CATSDSGQGDAKNIQYF
J: TRBJ2-4
V: TRBV24-1
D: TRBD1
size: many

DNA: TGCAGTGCTAGAGAGTGGAGGCACTACAATGAGCAGTTCTTC
CDR3: CSAREWRHYNEQFF
J: TRBJ2-1
V: TRBV20-1
D: .
size: many

DNA: TGTGCCAGCAGGCCCGGGACCCGAAGGAATCAGCCCCAGCATTTT
CDR3: CASRPGTRRNQPQHF
J: TRBJ1-5
V: TRBV6-5
D: .
size: .

DNA: TGTGCCAGCAGCCCGGGACGGACTTACTACGAGCAGTACTTC
CDR3: CASSPGRTYYEQYF
J: TRBJ2-7
V: TRBV7-2
D: .
size: many

DNA: TGTGCCAGCAGCTTAACTGAGTCTGGAAACACCATATATTTT
CDR3: CASSLTESGNTIYF
J: TRBJ1-3
V: TRBV7-2
D: .
size: many

DNA: TGTGCCAGCAGCCAAGCGGGGACAGGGTTGTCTGGGGAGCTGTTTTTT
CDR3: CASSQAGTGLSGELFF
J: TRBJ2-2
V: TRBV3-1
D: TRBD1
size: .

DNA: TGTGCCAGCAGTCAGAGGACAGCCAAGAACACTGAAGCTTTCTTT
CDR3: CASSQRTAKNTEAFF
J: TRBJ1-1
V: TRBV7-2
D: .
size: many

DNA: TGTGCCACCCTCGAGAGGGGTCCGCGTGATCAGCCCCAGCATTTT
CDR3: CATLERGPRDQPQHF
J: TRBJ1-5
V: TRBV28
D: .
size: many

DNA: TGTGCCTGGGACAGGTCGAACACCGGGGAGCTGTTTTTT
CDR3: CAWDRSNTGELFF
J: TRBJ2-2
V: TRBV30
D: .
size: many

DNA: TGCGCCAGCAGCTTGGACGGGTTCGGGCAATCGGAGCCCCAGCATTTT
CDR3: CASSLDGFGQSEPQHF
J: TRBJ1-5
V: TRBV5-1
D: .
size: many

DNA: TGTGCCACCAGCAGAGACTGGCGGGAGACGGATACGCAGTATTTT
CDR3: CATSRDWRETDTQYF
J: TRBJ2-3
V: TRBV15
D: TRBD2
size: many

DNA: TGTGCCAGCAGTTTGAGGGGGGCCCGAGGCTACACCTTC
CDR3: CASSLRGARGYTF
J: TRBJ1-2
V: TRBV27
D: .
size: many

DNA: TGTGCCAGCAGTGATAAGACCCAGTACTTC
CDR3: CASSDKTQYF
J: TRBJ2-5
V: TRBV28
D: .
size: many

DNA: TGCAGTGTCCCCAGGGGGAACTATGGCTACACCTTC
CDR3: CSVPRGNYGYTF
J: TRBJ1-2
V: TRBV20-1
D: TRBD1
size: .

DNA: TGCAGCGTTTATTCGGCGAACACCGGGGAGCTGTTTTTT
CDR3: CSVYSANTGELFF
J: TRBJ2-2
V: TRBV29-1
D: .
size: many

DNA: TGTGCCAGCAGCCAAGCCAGGGGTCTATCCTATGGCTACACCTTC
CDR3: CASSQARGLSYGYTF
J: TRBJ1-2
V: TRBV3-1
D: .
size: many

DNA: TGTGCCAGCAGCACGACAGGGGAGCCCCTCCACTTT
CDR3: CASSTTGEPLHF
J: TRBJ1-6
V: TRBV12-3/TRBV12-4
D: TRBD1
size: .

DNA: TGTGCCAGCAGCTTTGCGGGGAACGGCCTCTACGAGCAGTACTTC
CDR3: CASSFAGNGLYEQYF
J: TRBJ2-7
V: TRBV5-6
D: .
size: many

DNA: TGCGCCAGCAGCTCTTTCTACGAGCAGTACTTC
CDR3: CASSSFYEQYF
J: TRBJ2-7
V: TRBV5-1
D: .
size: .

DNA: TGTGCCAGCAGACCCATCCGACTTACAGCACCAGGGGGGCATAAAAGCAATCAGCCCCAGCATTTT
CDR3: CASRPIRLTAPGGHKSNQPQHF
J: TRBJ1-5
V: TRBV6-1
D: TRBD1
size: .

DNA: TGTGCCATCAGTGGGACAGGCTCTGGAAACACCATATATTTT
CDR3: CAISGTGSGNTIYF
J: TRBJ1-3
V: TRBV10-3
D: TRBD1
size: few

DNA: TGTGCCAGCAGCCAAGTCCAGGGGGGCTATGGCTACACCTTC
CDR3: CASSQVQGGYGYTF
J: TRBJ1-2
V: TRBV3-1
D: TRBD1
size: many